This T cell receptor beta chain stems from a study of blood T cell repertoires in COVID-19. Overall study: COVID-19 samples from acute and convalescent phases originated in the United States, Italy and Spain.

This clone has a handful of counts. Germline assignment: CDR1 LGHNT and CDR2 FRNRAP. This CDR3 has 16 amino acids. After removal of 5 bases from V and 3 bases from J, the junction contained 6 bases not matched to a gene. Original handling: How many nucleated cells were present was estimated from reference gene primer amplification. The assay was immunoSEQ multiplex PCR, and TCRdb's table has in-frame clones only and misses some. V and J calls and clone size are copied from that table; D and trimming were computed from the DNA. Here the sample spans around 260,000 clones, 65% to 90% being singletons. The chain joins TRBV12-5 to TRBJ1-6, with 8 bases identical to TRBD1. Sample: peripheral blood. The clonotype originates from a human donor in a cohort sampled during active COVID-19. The CDR3, as DNA: TGTGCTAGTGGTACAGGACAGGGCGGCTATAATTCACCCCTCCACTTT. This gives the protein CASGTGQGGYNSPLHF.